This T cell receptor (beta chain) was profiled in a study of blood T cell repertoires in COVID-19. Germline V gene sequence: CDR1 SGHDN, CDR2 FVKESK. V lost 1 base and J lost 6, with 13 bases in between. The CDR3 loop spans 14 amino acids. The assay was immunoSEQ multiplex PCR, and TCRdb's table has in-frame clones only and misses some. The sample carries approximately 290,000 clones, 70% to 90% recorded once. Study members were between roughly 18 and 100 years old and lived in some 22 US regions. The TCR originated in a woman in her 30s who had recovered from COVID-19. What was sequenced was PBMCs or T cells enriched from blood (not recorded which). The chain couples TRBV14 to TRBJ2-7; D gene uncertain. This chain's CDR3 is CASSQALTGFEQYF. CDR3 nucleotides: TGTGCCAGCAGCCAAGCCCTGACTGGTTTCGAGCAGTACTTC.